Each of the 13 T cell receptor beta chains below was sequenced from the same sample in a study of T-cell reconstitution after alpha-beta-depleted transplantation in children. Unique molecular identifiers were incorporated during preparation of the TCRbeta library. TCRdb re-called the PCR reads through MiXCR, storing one row per CDR3 protein. This repertoire shows nearly 550,000 distinct CDR3 sequences, around 16% found once; its top ten account for 3.3%. Specimen: PBMCs from the stem cell graft donor, collected from the stem cell graft. Source of these receptors: a human donor who donated a stem cell graft to a child with acute lymphoblastic leukemia.

This clonotype was counted between two and nine times. The gene calls are TRBV4-1 and TRBJ2-3; 9 bases match TRBD2. The J segment lost 4 bases and the V segment lost 3 bases, leaving 2 bases of the junction unmatched. Germline V CDR1 and CDR2: MGHRA, YSYEKL. The CDR3 has 14 residues. The DNA of the CDR3 is TGCGCCAGCAGCCAGGTAGCGGGAGCAGATACGCAGTATTTT. Protein product: CASSQVAGADTQYF.

This clonotype was seen a handful of times. DNA for the CDR3: TGCAGTGCTGGCAAGAGCGGGTACTATGGCTACACCTTC. It translates to CSAGKSGYYGYTF. The chain links TRBV20-1 to TRBJ1-2, with D uncertain. The germline gives CDR1 DFQATT, CDR2 SNEGSKA (reference sequence). The CDR3 covers 13 residues. V shed 5 bases and J shed 3 bases, with 13 bases lying between them.

This chain's CDR3 is CASSPGESPPEQFF. CDR3 DNA: TGTGCCAGCAGTCCGGGAGAGTCCCCCCCTGAGCAGTTCTTC. The rearrangement links TRBV7-3 to TRBJ2-1; D might be TRBD2 (6 bases). CDR3 length: 14 residues. Between the trimmed V and J ends, which lost 6 bases and 9 bases, there was a span of 18 bases. CDR1 is SGHTA and CDR2 is FQGTGA in the germline V gene. The variable domain in full, with the rest retrieved from reference TRBV7-3 and TRBJ2-1, is GAGVSQTPSNKVTEKGKYVELRCDPISGHTALYWYRQSLGQGPEFLIYFQGTGAADDSGLPNDRFFAVRPEGSVSTLKIQRTERGDSAVYLCASSPGESPPEQFFGPGTRLTVL.

CDR3 DNA: TGTGCCAGCCGATCCCCTGGGACCTACGAGCAGTACTTC. Protein product: CASRSPGTYEQYF. The genes are TRBV5-5 and TRBJ2-7; D ambiguous. CDR1 and CDR2 from the germline V gene are SGHKS and YYEKEE (reference sequence). V dropped 7 bases and J dropped 2 bases, with 13 bases sitting between them. The CDR3 length is 13 residues.

The chain carries TRBV5-8 and TRBJ2-5; D ambiguous. The CDR3 spans 11 residues. The V end was cut by 0 bases, the J end by 6 bases, with 3 bases between. The germline gives CDR1 SGHTS, CDR2 YDEGEE. The CDR3 sequence: CASSLVQTQYF. The CDR3 nucleotides are TGTGCCAGCAGCTTGGTGCAGACCCAGTACTTC.

This clonotype was picked up a small number of times. The chain uses TRBV20-1 and TRBJ1-1; tentatively, D is TRBD1 (6 bases). Germline CDR1 and CDR2: DFQATT and SNEGSKA (reference sequence). This CDR3 contains 13 residues. V lost 8 bases and J lost 1, with 14 bases in between. The CDR3 spells CSPWGAENTEAFF. The CDR3 DNA follows: TGCAGTCCCTGGGGGGCGGAGAACACTGAAGCTTTCTTT.

This clonotype was counted only a few times. The chain combines TRBV7-9 with TRBJ2-1, with unresolved D. This CDR3 is built from 11 residues. CDR1 is SEHNR, CDR2 FQNEAQ, per germline (reference sequence). V was trimmed by 5 bases and J by 10 bases, leaving 9 bases between them. CDR3 in amino acids: CASSLLREQFF. The CDR3 region has the DNA TGTGCCAGCAGCCTCCTGAGGGAGCAGTTCTTC.

J is TRBJ1-2 and V is TRBV18, with TRBD1 identical over 7 bases. Trimming cost V 3 bases and J 10 bases; bases outside gene matches: 8. CDR1 KGHSH and CDR2 LQKENI come from the germline V gene. The CDR3 has 13 amino acids. The DNA of the CDR3 is TGTGCCAGCTCACCGGGGACAGCAGCCGTCTACACCTTC. It translates to CASSPGTAAVYTF.

There are a few counts of this clonotype. The chain couples TRBV15 to TRBJ1-5; D is unresolved. This CDR3 spans 15 amino acids. Germline CDR1 is LNHNV and CDR2 is YYDKDF (reference sequence). V dropped 1 base and J dropped 2 bases, with 9 bases sitting between them. In DNA, the CDR3 is TGTGCCACCAGCAGAGGGTCGAACGGCAATCAGCCCCAGCATTTT. Its translation: CATSRGSNGNQPQHF.

This clonotype appeared a few times. V usage is TRBV23-1 and J usage is TRBJ2-2, with no clear D. TRBV23-1 qualifies as an ORF whose function is uncertain. CDR3 length: 16 residues. The germline V and J ends were trimmed by 0 bases and 6 bases, with 14 bases remaining between them. The chain's CDR3 is CASSQSLGRFSGELFF. In nucleotides, the CDR3 is TGCGCCAGCAGTCAATCTTTGGGCCGATTCTCCGGGGAGCTGTTTTTT.

The rearrangement uses TRBV10-2 and TRBJ2-4, with D perhaps TRBD1 (5 bases). The CDR3 has 13 residues. Germline CDR1 reads WSHSY; CDR2 reads SAAADI. The germline V and J ends were trimmed by 8 bases and 8 bases, with 16 bases remaining between them. CDR3: CASSREGVDIQYF. The CDR3 nucleotides are TGCGCCAGCTCTAGAGAAGGGGTGGACATTCAGTACTTC.

The chain links TRBV12-3 or TRBV12-4 to TRBJ2-5; D is tentatively TRBD1 or TRBD2 (5 bases each). The V end lost 1 base, the J end lost 8 bases, and 14 bases lay between the germline ends. This CDR3 is 14 amino acids long. The CDR3 nucleotides are TGTGCCAGCAGTTTAGGGGACCGCGGCGACACCCAGTACTTC. As protein: CASSLGDRGDTQYF.

The gene calls are TRBV3-1 and TRBJ2-3; unclear D gene. The germline CDR1 and CDR2 sequences are LGHDT and YNNKEL (reference sequence). V was clipped by 0 bases and J by 4 bases, with 14 bases between them. The CDR3 contains 16 residues. CDR3: CASSQDLQRPADTQYF. The CDR3 DNA reads TGTGCCAGCAGCCAAGATTTGCAGCGTCCCGCAGATACGCAGTATTTT.